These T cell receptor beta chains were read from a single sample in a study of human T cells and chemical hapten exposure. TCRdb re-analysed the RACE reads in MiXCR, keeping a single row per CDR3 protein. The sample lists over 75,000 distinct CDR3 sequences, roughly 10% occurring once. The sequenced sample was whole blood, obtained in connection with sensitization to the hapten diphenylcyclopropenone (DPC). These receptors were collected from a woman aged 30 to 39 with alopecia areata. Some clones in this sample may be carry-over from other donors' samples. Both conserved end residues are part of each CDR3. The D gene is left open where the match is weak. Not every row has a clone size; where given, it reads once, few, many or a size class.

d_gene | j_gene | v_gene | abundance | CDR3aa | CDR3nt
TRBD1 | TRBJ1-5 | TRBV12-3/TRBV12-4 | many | CASSRQTGLNQPQHF | TGTGCCAGCAGCCGTCAGACAGGGTTAAATCAGCCCCAGCATTTT
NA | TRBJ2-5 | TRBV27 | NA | CASSMTGQETQYF | TGTGCCAGCAGTATGACAGGTCAAGAGACCCAGTACTTC
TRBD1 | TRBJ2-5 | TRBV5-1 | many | CASSTGGEETQYF | TGCGCCAGCAGCACAGGGGGCGAAGAGACCCAGTACTTC
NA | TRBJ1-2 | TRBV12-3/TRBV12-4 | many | CASNKGGRVYGYTF | TGTGCCAGCAACAAGGGCGGCAGGGTCTATGGCTACACCTTC
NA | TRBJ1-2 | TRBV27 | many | CASTGQNNYGYTF | TGTGCCAGCACTGGACAAAATAACTATGGCTACACCTTC
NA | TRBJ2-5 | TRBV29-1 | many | CSVAEETQYF | TGCAGCGTGGCGGAAGAGACCCAGTACTTC
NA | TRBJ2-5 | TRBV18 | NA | CASSPLGTQETQYF | TGTGCCAGCTCACCATTGGGGACCCAAGAGACCCAGTACTTC
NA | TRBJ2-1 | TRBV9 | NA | CASKTGQVGEQFF | TGTGCCAGCAAAACGGGGCAGGTGGGCGAGCAGTTCTTC
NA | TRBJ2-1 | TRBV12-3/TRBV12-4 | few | CASSLRGTVAGQFF | TGTGCCAGCAGTTTAAGGGGGACCGTCGCCGGGCAGTTCTTC
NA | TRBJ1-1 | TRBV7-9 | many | CASSPPLMNTEAFF | TGTGCCAGCAGCCCCCCCCTAATGAACACTGAAGCTTTCTTT
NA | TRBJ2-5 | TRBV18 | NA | CASSPRSQETQYF | TGTGCCAGCTCACCACGATCCCAAGAGACCCAGTACTTC
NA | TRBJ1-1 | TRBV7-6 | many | CASSLKSRAEAFF | TGTGCCAGCAGCTTAAAATCCAGGGCTGAAGCTTTCTTT
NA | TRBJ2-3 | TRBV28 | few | CASTVSGDRTQYF | TGTGCCAGCACCGTTTCGGGAGACCGAACGCAGTATTTT
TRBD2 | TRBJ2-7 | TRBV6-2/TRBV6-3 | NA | CASTRLAGIYEQYF | TGTGCCAGCACAAGACTAGCGGGAATCTACGAGCAGTACTTC
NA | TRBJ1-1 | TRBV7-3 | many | CASSAFVGEKAFF | TGTGCCAGCAGCGCCTTTGTGGGCGAGAAAGCTTTCTTT
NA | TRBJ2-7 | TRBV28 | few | CASSLSGTPANEQYF | TGTGCCAGCAGTTTGTCCGGGACCCCGGCGAACGAGCAGTACTTC
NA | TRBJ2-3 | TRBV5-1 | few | CASSLGNADTQYF | TGCGCCAGCAGCTTGGGGAATGCAGATACGCAGTATTTT
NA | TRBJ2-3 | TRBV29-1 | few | CSVRQGSTDTQYF | TGCAGCGTTCGCCAGGGAAGCACAGATACGCAGTATTTT
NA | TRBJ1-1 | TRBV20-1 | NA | CSAREFLRDAYEAFF | TGCAGTGCTAGAGAATTTCTTAGGGACGCTTACGAAGCTTTCTTT
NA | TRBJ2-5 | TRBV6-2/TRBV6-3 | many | CASRRETQYF | TGTGCCAGCAGGAGAGAGACCCAGTACTTC
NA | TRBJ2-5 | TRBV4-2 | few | CASSLGMGRSLQETQYF | TGTGCCAGCAGCCTAGGGATGGGTAGGTCACTTCAAGAGACCCAGTACTTC
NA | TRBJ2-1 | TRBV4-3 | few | CASSPGTVTYNEQFF | TGCGCCAGCAGCCCAGGGACGGTGACCTACAATGAGCAGTTCTTC
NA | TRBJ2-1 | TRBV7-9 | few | CASSPDRTTWSEQFF | TGTGCCAGCAGTCCAGACCGGACCACTTGGAGTGAGCAGTTCTTC
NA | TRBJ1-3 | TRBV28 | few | CASSKGPSGNTIYF | TGTGCCAGCAGTAAGGGCCCCTCTGGAAACACCATATATTTT
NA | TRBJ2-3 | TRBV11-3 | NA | CASSQGGILNTDTQYF | TGTGCCAGCAGCCAAGGGGGAATCCTAAACACAGATACGCAGTATTTT
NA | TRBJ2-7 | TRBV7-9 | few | CASSLTGPTYEQYF | TGTGCCAGCAGCTTGACTGGACCAACCTACGAGCAGTACTTC
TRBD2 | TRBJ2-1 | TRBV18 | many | CASSPLGGAYNEQFF | TGTGCCAGCTCACCACTGGGAGGGGCCTACAATGAGCAGTTCTTC
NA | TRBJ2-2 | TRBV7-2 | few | CASSRDFNTGELFF | TGTGCCAGCAGCCGGGACTTTAACACCGGGGAGCTGTTTTTT
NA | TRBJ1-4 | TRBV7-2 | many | CASSFQGPNEKLFF | TGTGCCAGCAGCTTCCAGGGACCTAATGAAAAACTGTTTTTT
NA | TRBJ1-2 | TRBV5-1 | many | CASSYTGTQNRYGYTF | TGCGCCAGCAGCTACACCGGGACACAGAACCGCTATGGCTACACCTTC
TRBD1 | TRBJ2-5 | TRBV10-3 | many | CAIRAGQGTGGETQYF | TGTGCCATCAGAGCCGGACAGGGTACTGGGGGAGAGACCCAGTACTTC
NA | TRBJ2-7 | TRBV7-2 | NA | CASSLVGPREQYF | TGTGCCAGCAGCTTAGTGGGACCCCGCGAGCAGTACTTC
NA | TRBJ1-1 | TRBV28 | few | CASISRGGNTEAFF | TGTGCCAGCATTTCCAGGGGCGGAAACACTGAAGCTTTCTTT
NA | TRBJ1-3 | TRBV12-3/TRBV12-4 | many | CASARQRRDTIYF | TGTGCCAGCGCCCGACAGCGTCGAGACACCATATATTTT
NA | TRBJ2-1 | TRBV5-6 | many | CASSSFTLLDNEQFF | TGTGCCAGCAGCTCCTTTACCTTGCTAGACAATGAGCAGTTCTTC
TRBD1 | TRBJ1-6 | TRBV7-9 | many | CATGPGQTNNSPLHF | TGTGCCACAGGTCCGGGACAGACAAATAATTCACCCCTCCACTTT
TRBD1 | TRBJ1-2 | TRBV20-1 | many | CSATPGQGDGYTF | TGCAGTGCAACGCCCGGACAGGGGGATGGCTACACCTTC
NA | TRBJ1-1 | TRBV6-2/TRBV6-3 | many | CASFQGAQEVFF | TGTGCCAGCTTTCAAGGGGCCCAGGAAGTTTTCTTT
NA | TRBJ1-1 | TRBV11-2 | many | CASSLRRNTEAFF | TGTGCCAGCAGCCTACGCCGGAACACTGAAGCTTTCTTT
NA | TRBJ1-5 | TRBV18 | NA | CASSPEGLQLQPQHF | TGTGCCAGCTCACCAGAGGGACTCCAGCTCCAGCCCCAGCATTTT
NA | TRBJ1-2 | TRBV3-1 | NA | CASSPSNLHYGYTF | TGTGCCAGCAGCCCCTCTAACTTGCACTATGGCTACACCTTC
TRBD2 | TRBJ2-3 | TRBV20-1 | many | CSASQREGSTDTQYF | TGCAGTGCTAGCCAGCGGGAGGGGAGCACAGATACGCAGTATTTT
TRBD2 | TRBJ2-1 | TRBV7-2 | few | CASSPGTSVNEQFF | TGTGCCAGCAGCCCCGGGACTAGCGTGAATGAGCAGTTCTTC
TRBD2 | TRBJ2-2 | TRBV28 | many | CASIPSGLNTGELFF | TGTGCCAGCATTCCTAGCGGCCTGAACACCGGGGAGCTGTTTTTT
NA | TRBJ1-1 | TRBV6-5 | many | CASRMKWTAKRNTEAFF | TGTGCCAGCAGAATGAAGTGGACGGCGAAGAGAAACACTGAAGCTTTCTTT
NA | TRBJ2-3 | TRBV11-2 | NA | CASSPNYRLTDTQYF | TGTGCCAGCAGCCCGAATTACAGGCTCACAGATACGCAGTATTTT
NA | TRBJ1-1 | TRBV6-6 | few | CASRQIGLNTEAFF | TGTGCCAGCAGGCAAATCGGACTGAACACTGAAGCTTTCTTT
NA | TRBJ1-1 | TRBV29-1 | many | CSVEFGMNTEAFF | TGCAGCGTTGAGTTCGGGATGAACACTGAAGCTTTCTTT
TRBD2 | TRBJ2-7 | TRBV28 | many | CASSLVAGAEDEQYF | TGTGCCAGCAGTCTCGTTGCGGGAGCGGAGGACGAGCAGTACTTC